The following is a T cell receptor (beta chain) sequence with its context. The data stem from a study of blood T cells in healthy people across ages. The second PCR ran about 6 to 12 cycles with a sample-barcoded 5' primer and J-beta primers. MiXCR was run by TCRdb on the 5' RACE reads, yielding one entry per CDR3 protein. This table has some 760,000 distinct CDR3 sequences, 20% to 25% appearing once. CDR3 size: 17 residues. The germline gives CDR1 MNHNS, CDR2 SASEGT. The junction had 13 bases not matched to a gene; V was cut back by 6 bases and J by 4 bases. Separately, the same data were catalogued under a study of T cells of mothers and their children.

The chain joins TRBV6-1 to TRBJ2-1, with 9 bases matching TRBD2. The clonotype originates from a boy aged 5 to 17 in good health. Material: blood. The CDR3 DNA reads TGTGCCAGCAGCCTAAACTTAGCGGGGGCCCCGTACAATGAGCAGTTCTTC. Residues: CASSLNLAGAPYNEQFF.